The present TCR beta chain was sequenced within a study of cytomegalovirus exposure and HLA in healthy donors. Some clones are missing from TCRdb's copy, which holds only in-frame ones; the method was immunoSEQ multiplex PCR. The profile shows over 120,000 clones, roughly 86% of them singletons. With regard to this clone: What it binds is not known.

Findings of the study overall: Rare TCR sequences dominated, though some public TCRs recurred in many donors. In vitro confirmation showed a few CMV-associated chains to be CMV antigen specific.

CDR3 length equals 12 residues. With V trimmed by 10 bases and J by 3 bases, 6 bases remained unmatched. The germline gives CDR1 ENHRY, CDR2 SYGVKD. This sequence was found in a man younger than 35 in good health and CMV-seropositive. Sequencing was done on a sample of PBMCs. J is TRBJ2-7 and V is TRBV10-3, with TRBD2 identical over 7 bases. The CDR3 region has the DNA TGTGCCACGGGGGAGGGAAACTACGAGCAGTACTTC. It yields the protein CATGEGNYEQYF.